The entry that follows covers one T cell receptor (beta chain) sequence. Its antigen is unidentified. The sample comes from a study of cytomegalovirus exposure and HLA in healthy donors. Study details: Genotyping of some 400 donors showed that 70% to 90% belonged to the Caucasian-associated ancestry cluster.

Germline loops: CDR1 SGHAT, CDR2 FQNNGV. V was clipped by 1 base and J by 0 bases, with 9 bases between them. This CDR3 has 15 residues. Primers included in the PCR were 60 Vbeta and 13 Jbeta primers. Sequenced by immunoSEQ multiplex PCR; TCRdb stores in-frame clones only, minus some. The repertoire consists of more than 150,000 clones, with roughly 84% occurring once and the leading ten covering roughly 0.24%. Findings and caveats of the study: Using a false discovery rate of 0.05, a later analysis showed that 16,951 TCR beta sequences were associated with HLA alleles. In a later analysis, HLA-C alleles had the fewest associated TCRs, DRB1 alleles the most.

The chain joins TRBV11-2 to TRBJ1-1; D uncertain. Sequenced input: PBMCs. The clonotype comes from a girl under three years old in good health and CMV-seronegative. Here the CDR3 DNA reads TGTGCCAGCAGCTTAGTTTGGCAGATGAACACTGAAGCTTTCTTT. Translated, it gives CASSLVWQMNTEAFF. Based on the CDR3 plus reference TRBV11-2 and TRBJ1-1, the full variable domain is EAGVAQSPRYKIIEKRQSVAFWCNPISGHATLYWYQQILGQGPKLLIQFQNNGVVDDSQLPKDRFSAERLKGVDSTLKIQPAKLEDSAVYLCASSLVWQMNTEAFFGQGTRLTVV.